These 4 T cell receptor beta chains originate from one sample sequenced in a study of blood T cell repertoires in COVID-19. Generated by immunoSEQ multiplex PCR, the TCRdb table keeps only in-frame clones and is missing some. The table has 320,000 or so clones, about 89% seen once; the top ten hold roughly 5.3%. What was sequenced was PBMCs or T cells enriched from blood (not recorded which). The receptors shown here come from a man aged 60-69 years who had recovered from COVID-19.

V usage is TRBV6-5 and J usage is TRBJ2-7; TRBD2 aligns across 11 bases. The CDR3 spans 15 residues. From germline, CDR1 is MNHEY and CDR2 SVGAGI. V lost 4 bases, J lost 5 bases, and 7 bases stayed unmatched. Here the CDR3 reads CASSSLAGGPDEQYF. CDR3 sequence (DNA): TGTGCCAGCAGTTCTTTAGCGGGAGGGCCCGACGAGCAGTACTTC.

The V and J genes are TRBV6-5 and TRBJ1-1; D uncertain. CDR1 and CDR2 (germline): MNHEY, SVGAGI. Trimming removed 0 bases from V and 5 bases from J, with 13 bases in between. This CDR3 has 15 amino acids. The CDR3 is CASSYSYLGGTEAFF. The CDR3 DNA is TGTGCCAGCAGTTACTCGTATCTGGGAGGGACTGAAGCTTTCTTT.

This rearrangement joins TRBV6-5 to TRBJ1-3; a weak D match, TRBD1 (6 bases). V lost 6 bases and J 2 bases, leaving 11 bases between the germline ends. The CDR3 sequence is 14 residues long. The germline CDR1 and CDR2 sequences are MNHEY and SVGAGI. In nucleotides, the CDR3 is TGTGCCAGCAGAAAACAGGGACCTGGAAACACCATATATTTT. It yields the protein CASRKQGPGNTIYF.

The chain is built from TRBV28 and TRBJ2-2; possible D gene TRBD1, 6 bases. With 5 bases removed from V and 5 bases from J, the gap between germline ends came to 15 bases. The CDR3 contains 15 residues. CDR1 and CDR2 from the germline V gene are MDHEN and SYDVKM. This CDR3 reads CASSKSRGWTGELFF. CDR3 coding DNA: TGTGCCAGCAGTAAATCCAGGGGTTGGACCGGGGAGCTGTTTTTT.